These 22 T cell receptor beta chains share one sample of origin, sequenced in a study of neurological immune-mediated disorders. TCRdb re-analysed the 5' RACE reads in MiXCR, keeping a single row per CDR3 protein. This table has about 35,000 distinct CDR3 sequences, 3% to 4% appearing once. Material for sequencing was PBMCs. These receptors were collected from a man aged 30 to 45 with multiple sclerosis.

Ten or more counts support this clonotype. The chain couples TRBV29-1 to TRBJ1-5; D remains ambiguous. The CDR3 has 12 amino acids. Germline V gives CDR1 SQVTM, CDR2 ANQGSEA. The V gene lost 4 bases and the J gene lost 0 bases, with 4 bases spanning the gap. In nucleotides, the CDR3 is TGCAGCGTTGCCCCTAGCAATCAGCCCCAGCATTTT. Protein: CSVAPSNQPQHF.

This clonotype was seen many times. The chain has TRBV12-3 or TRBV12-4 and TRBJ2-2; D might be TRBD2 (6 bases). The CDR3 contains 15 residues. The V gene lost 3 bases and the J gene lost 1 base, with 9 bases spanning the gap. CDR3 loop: CASSFVGGNTGELFF. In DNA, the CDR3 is TGTGCCAGCAGTTTCGTGGGGGGGAACACCGGGGAGCTGTTTTTT.

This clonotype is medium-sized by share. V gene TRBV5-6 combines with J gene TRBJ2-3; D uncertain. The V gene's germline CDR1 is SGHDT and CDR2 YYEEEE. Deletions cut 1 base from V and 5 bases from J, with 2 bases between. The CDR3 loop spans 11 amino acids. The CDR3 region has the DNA TGTGCCAGCAGCTTGAGAGATACGCAGTATTTT. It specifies CASSLRDTQYF.

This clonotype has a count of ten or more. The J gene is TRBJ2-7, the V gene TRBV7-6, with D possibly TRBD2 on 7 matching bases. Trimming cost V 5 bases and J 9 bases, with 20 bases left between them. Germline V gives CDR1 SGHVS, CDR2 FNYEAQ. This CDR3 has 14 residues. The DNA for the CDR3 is TGTGCCAGCAGCACCCTAGCCGGGGGGCTAGGGCAGTACTTC. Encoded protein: CASSTLAGGLGQYF.

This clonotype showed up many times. CDR3 protein: CASSLGLTSGGNQETQYF. CDR3 coding DNA: TGTGCCAGCAGCTTAGGGCTTACTAGCGGGGGAAACCAAGAGACCCAGTACTTC. The chain is built from TRBV7-2 and TRBJ2-5; 11 bases fit TRBD2. CDR3 length: 18 residues. Germline CDR1 SGHTA, CDR2 FQGNSA. J was trimmed by 0 bases and V by 1 base; bases with no gene match: 7.

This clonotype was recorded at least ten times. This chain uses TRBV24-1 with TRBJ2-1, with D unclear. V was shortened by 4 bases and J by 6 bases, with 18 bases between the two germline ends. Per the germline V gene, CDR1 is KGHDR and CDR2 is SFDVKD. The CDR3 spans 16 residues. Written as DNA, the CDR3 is TGTGCCACCAGTGACGCTTTAGCCCACGCCTCCAATGAGCAGTTCTTC. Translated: CATSDALAHASNEQFF.

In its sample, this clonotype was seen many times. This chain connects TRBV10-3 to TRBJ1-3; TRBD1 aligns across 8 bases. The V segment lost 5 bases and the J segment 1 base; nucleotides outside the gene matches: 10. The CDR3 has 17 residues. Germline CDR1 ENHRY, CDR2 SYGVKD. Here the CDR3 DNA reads TGTGCCATCAGTAGCCGTCAACAGGGGGGATCTGGAAACACCATATATTTT. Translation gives CAISSRQQGGSGNTIYF.

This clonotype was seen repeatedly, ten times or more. DNA for the CDR3: TGCAGCGTTGACGGACAGCTTCCCTTACGGGGGGCGTTCAATGAGCAGTTCTTC. Encoded protein: CSVDGQLPLRGAFNEQFF. J is TRBJ2-1 and V is TRBV29-1, with D possibly matching TRBD2 (7 bases). This CDR3 is 18 amino acids long. Germline V gene lookup returns CDR1 SQVTM and CDR2 ANQGSEA. Trimming stripped 3 bases from V and 6 bases from J, with 27 bases between.

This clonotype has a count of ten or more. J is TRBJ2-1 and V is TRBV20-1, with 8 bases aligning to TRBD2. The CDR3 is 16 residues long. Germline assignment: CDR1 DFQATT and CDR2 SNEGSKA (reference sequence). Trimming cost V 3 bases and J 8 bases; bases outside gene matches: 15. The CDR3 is CSASKRRTSTLDEQFF. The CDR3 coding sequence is TGCAGTGCTAGCAAGAGGAGGACTAGCACCTTGGATGAGCAGTTCTTC.

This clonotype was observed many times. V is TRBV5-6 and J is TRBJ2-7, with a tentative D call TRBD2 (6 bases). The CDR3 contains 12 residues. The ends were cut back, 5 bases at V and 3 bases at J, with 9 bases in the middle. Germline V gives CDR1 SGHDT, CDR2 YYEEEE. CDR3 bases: TGTGCCAGCAGTCGGGACTTCTACGAGCAGTACTTC. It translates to CASSRDFYEQYF.

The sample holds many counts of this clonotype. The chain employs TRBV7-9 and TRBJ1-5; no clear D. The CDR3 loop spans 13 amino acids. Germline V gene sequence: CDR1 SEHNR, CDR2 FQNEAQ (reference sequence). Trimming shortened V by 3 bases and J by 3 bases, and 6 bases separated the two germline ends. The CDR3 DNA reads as TGTGCCAGCAGCTTGACGGCCAATCAGCCCCAGCATTTT. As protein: CASSLTANQPQHF.

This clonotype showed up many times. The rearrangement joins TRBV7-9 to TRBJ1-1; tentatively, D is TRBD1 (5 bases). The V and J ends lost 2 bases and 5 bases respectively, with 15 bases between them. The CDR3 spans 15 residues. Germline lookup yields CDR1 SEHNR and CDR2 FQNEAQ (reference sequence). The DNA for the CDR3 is TGTGCCAGCAGCTTAAATCCGGGGGTAGGAACTGAAGCTTTCTTT. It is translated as CASSLNPGVGTEAFF.

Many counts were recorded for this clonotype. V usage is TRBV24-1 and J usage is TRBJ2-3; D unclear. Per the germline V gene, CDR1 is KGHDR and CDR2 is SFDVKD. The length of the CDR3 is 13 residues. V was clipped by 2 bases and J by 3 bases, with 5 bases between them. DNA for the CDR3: TGTGCCACCAGTGATTCAGCGACAGATACGCAGTATTTT. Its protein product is CATSDSATDTQYF.

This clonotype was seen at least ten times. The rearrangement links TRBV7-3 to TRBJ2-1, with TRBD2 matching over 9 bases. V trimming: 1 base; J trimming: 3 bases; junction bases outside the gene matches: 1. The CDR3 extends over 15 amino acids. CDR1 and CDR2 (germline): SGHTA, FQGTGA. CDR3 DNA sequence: TGTGCCAGCAGCTTAAATAGCGGGGGCTACAATGAGCAGTTCTTC. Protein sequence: CASSLNSGGYNEQFF.

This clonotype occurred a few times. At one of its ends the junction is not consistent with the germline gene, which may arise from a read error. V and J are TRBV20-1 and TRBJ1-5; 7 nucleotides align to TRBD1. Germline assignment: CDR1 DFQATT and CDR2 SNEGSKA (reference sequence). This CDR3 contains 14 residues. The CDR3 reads CSANRGGSNQPQNF. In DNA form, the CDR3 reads TGCAGTGCAAACAGGGGTGGGAGCAATCAGCCCCAGAATTTT.

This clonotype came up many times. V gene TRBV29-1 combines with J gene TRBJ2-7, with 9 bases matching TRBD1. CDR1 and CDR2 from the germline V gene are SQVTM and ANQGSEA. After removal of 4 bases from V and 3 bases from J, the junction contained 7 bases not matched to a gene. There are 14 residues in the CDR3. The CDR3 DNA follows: TGCAGCGTTGTAAGATGGGACAGGGACTACGAGCAGTACTTC. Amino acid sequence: CSVVRWDRDYEQYF.

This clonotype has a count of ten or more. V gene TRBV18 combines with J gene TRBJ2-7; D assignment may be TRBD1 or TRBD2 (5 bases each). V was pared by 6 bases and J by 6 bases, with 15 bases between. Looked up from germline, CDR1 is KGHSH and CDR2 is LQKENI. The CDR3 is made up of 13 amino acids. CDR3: CASSSSPGTEQYF. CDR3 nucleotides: TGTGCCAGCTCTTCTAGCCCGGGGACCGAGCAGTACTTC.

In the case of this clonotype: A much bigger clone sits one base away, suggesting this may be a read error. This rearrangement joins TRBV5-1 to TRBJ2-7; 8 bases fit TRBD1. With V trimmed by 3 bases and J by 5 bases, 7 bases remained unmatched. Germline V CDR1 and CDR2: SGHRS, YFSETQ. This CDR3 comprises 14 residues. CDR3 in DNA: TGCGCCAGCAGCTCAAGGACAGGGATGGACGAGCAGTACTTC. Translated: CASSSRTGMDEQYF.

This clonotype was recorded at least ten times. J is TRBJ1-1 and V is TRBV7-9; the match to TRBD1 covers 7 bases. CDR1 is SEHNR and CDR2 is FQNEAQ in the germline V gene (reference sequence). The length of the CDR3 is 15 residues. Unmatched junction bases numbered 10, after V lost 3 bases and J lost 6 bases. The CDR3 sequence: CASSFGVEGASEAFF. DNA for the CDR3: TGTGCCAGCAGCTTTGGTGTAGAGGGGGCTTCTGAAGCTTTCTTT.

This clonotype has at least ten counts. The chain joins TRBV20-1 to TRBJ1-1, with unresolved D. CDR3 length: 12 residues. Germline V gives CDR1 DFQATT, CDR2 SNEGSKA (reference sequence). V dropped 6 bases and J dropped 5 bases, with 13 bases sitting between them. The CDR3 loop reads CSAPTRGTEAFF. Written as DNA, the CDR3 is TGCAGTGCCCCAACAAGAGGGACTGAAGCTTTCTTT.

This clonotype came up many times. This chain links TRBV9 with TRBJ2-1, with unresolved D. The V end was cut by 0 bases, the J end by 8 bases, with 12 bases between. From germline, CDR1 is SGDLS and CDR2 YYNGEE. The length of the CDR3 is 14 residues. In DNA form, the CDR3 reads TGTGCCAGCAGCGTAGACCTTACGGTGGATGAGCAGTTCTTC. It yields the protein CASSVDLTVDEQFF.

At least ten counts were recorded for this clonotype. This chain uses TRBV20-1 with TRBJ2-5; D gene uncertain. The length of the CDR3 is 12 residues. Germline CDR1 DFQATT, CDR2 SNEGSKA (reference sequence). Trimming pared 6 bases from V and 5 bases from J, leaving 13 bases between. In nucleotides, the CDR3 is TGCAGTGCCGCCCACCCCGCGGAGACCCAGTACTTC. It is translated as CSAAHPAETQYF.